This T cell receptor beta chain came from a study of OX40 agonist ivuxolimab in advanced cancers. Background on the study: The group had a mean age of roughly 65 years, ranged from roughly 20 to 80, and was 75% to 85% male.

The V end was cut by 0 bases, the J end by 9 bases, with 12 bases between. The germline gives CDR1 GTSNPN, CDR2 SVGIG (reference sequence). CDR3 length equals 13 residues. Here immunoSEQ multiplex PCR was the method, and the copy in TCRdb shows in-frame clones only, minus some. The sample includes tens of thousands of clones, 91% of them seen just once. The chain recombines TRBV30 with TRBJ2-1, with D unresolved. Sequencing was performed on CD4+ or CD8+ T cells sorted from blood, taken in a trial of the OX40 agonist ivuxolimab. This receptor was taken from an adult with an advanced solid tumor such as melanoma, head and neck, liver or kidney cancer. The DNA of the CDR3 is TGTGCCTGGAGTGTATCCCTGAAGGCTGAGCAGTTCTTC. Amino acids: CAWSVSLKAEQFF.